This TCR beta chain was sequenced for a study of CD4 and CD8 cells across lung adenocarcinoma regions. One entry per CDR3 protein results from TCRdb running MiXCR on the PCR reads. Of 13,000 to 15,000 distinct CDR3 sequences listed, roughly 47% are singletons. Worth noting for this clonotype: The germline gene is not matched at one end of the junction; a read error may be the cause.

This CDR3 has 14 residues. Germline-derived CDR1 and CDR2 are ENHRY and SYGVKD. Donors had localized lung adenocarcinoma, a non-small cell lung cancer. The J gene is TRBJ2-5, the V gene TRBV10-3; D unresolved. The sequence was collected from a male donor with lung adenocarcinoma. The CD4 and CD8 labels of this study may be unreliable. The specimen sequenced was CD4+ T cells from the center of a lung tumor. DNA of the CDR3: TGTGCGGGAATCGGGCGCCGTGACTCAGATACCCAGTATTTC. Translated: CAGIGRRDSDTQYF.